Given below is one T cell receptor (beta chain) in context. Genomic DNA, serving as template, underwent TCR beta VDJ and CDR3 profiling. TCRdb reprocessed the reads via MiXCR and lists one record per CDR3 protein. Of 89,000 or so distinct CDR3 sequences listed, 55% to 75% are singletons. Sequencing involved patients with CD8+CD57+ cell expansion previously shown by flow cytometry. These data are taken from a study of CD8+CD57+ T cells in acquired aplastic anemia. This CDR3 spans 14 amino acids. Germline assignment: CDR1 SGHVS and CDR2 FNYEAQ. The V end was cut by 1 base, the J end by 6 bases, with 12 bases between.

The sample consisted of sorted CD4+, CD8+, or CD8+CD57+ T cells (not recorded which) from PBMCs. The genes are TRBV7-6 and TRBJ1-2, with no clear D. The receptor's source is a human donor with aplastic anemia. The CDR3 loop reads CASSLGSGMNGYTF. CDR3 DNA sequence: TGTGCCAGCAGCTTAGGGTCTGGAATGAATGGCTACACCTTC.